Listed here are 23 T cell receptor beta chains from one sample, sequenced in a study of blood T cell repertoires in COVID-19. Clones were read by immunoSEQ multiplex PCR, and TCRdb kept only the in-frame ones, dropping some. Of 140,000 to 150,000 clones detected, roughly 90% appear once; the ten largest clones hold approximately 4.5%. The material sequenced was PBMCs or T cells enriched from blood (not recorded which). The receptors shown here come from a man between 45 and 60 years old who had recovered from COVID-19.

This clone was observed a few times. The chain carries TRBV5-4 and TRBJ2-7, with D perhaps TRBD1 (6 bases). The CDR3 runs 13 residues. Trimming stripped 4 bases from V and 3 bases from J, with 11 bases between. Germline V lookup: CDR1 SGHNT, CDR2 YYREEE (reference sequence). The CDR3 sequence: CASSQEGGYEQYF. CDR3 DNA sequence: TGTGCCAGCAGCCAGGAAGGGGGCTACGAGCAGTACTTC.

This chain joins TRBV5-1 and TRBJ1-1; maybe TRBD1 (6 bases). Germline values: CDR1 SGHRS, CDR2 YFSETQ. The CDR3 runs 14 residues. Trimming removed 1 base at V and 4 bases at J, with 11 bases between. This chain's CDR3 is CASSLLGARTEAFF. CDR3 bases: TGCGCCAGCAGCTTGTTGGGGGCTCGCACTGAAGCTTTCTTT. The full variable domain, in which reference TRBV5-1 and TRBJ1-1 provide the parts outside the CDR3, is KAGVTQTPRYLIKTRGQQVTLSCSPISGHRSVSWYQQTPGQGLQFLFEYFSETQRNKGNFPGRFSGRQFSNSRSEMNVSTLELGDSALYLCASSLLGARTEAFFGQGTRLTVV.

This sequence joins TRBV5-1 and TRBJ1-1, with D possibly being TRBD1 (5 bases). The CDR3 is made up of 15 amino acids. The V end was cut by 1 base, the J end by 7 bases, with 17 bases between. Germline assignment: CDR1 SGHRS and CDR2 YFSETQ. CDR3 DNA sequence: TGCGCCAGCAGCTTGAGAGGGGCGGGGCTGCTTGAAGCTTTCTTT. The encoded protein is CASSLRGAGLLEAFF.

The rearrangement joins TRBV4-1 to TRBJ1-5, with 11 positions matching TRBD1. The V gene's germline CDR1 is MGHRA and CDR2 YSYEKL. V shed 1 base, J shed 0 bases, and the junction held 8 bases outside the gene matches. The CDR3 length is 19 residues. The DNA for the CDR3 is TGCGCCAGCAGCCAAGCTCGGACAGGGGGCCTATATAGCAATCAGCCCCAGCATTTT. It encodes CASSQARTGGLYSNQPQHF.

The chain joins TRBV29-1 to TRBJ1-1; TRBD1 matches 9 bases. With V trimmed by 4 bases and J by 5 bases, 8 bases remained unmatched. In germline, CDR1 is SQVTM, CDR2 ANQGSEA. This CDR3 is 14 amino acids long. The CDR3 reads CSVATGGVLTEAFF. The CDR3 region has the DNA TGCAGCGTTGCTACAGGGGGCGTATTAACTGAAGCTTTCTTT.

The rearrangement links TRBV19 to TRBJ2-2, with D uncertain. Trimming stripped 3 bases from V and 0 bases from J, with 14 bases between. The CDR3 has 17 amino acids. CDR1 and CDR2 from the germline V gene are LNHDA and SQIVND (reference sequence). In DNA form, the CDR3 reads TGTGCCAGTAGTATTTCAAGGAGTCAGACGAACACCGGGGAGCTGTTTTTT. Translation: CASSISRSQTNTGELFF.

The chain employs TRBV19 and TRBJ2-6; 7 bases fit TRBD2. The CDR3 runs 14 residues. Germline V lookup: CDR1 LNHDA, CDR2 SQIVND (reference sequence). CDR3 coding DNA: TGTGCGGGGCGGGAGTCTTCTGGGGCCAACGTCCTGACTTTC. It specifies CAGRESSGANVLTF.

V gene TRBV2 combines with J gene TRBJ1-6, with 8 bases lining up with TRBD1. This CDR3 contains 15 residues. V gave up 3 bases and J gave up 8 bases; unmatched junction bases: 6. The germline V gene has CDR1 SNHLY and CDR2 FYNNEI. The CDR3 protein is CASSETTGDYSPLHF. CDR3 nucleotides: TGTGCCAGCAGTGAGACGACAGGGGACTATTCACCCCTCCACTTT.

The rearrangement links TRBV30 to TRBJ1-2; D not resolved. The V gene lost 5 bases and the J gene lost 2 bases, with 6 bases spanning the gap. Germline V gene data show CDR1 as GTSNPN and CDR2 as SVGIG (reference sequence). This CDR3 has 11 amino acids. The CDR3 bases are TGTGCCTGGCTCTTGAACTATGGCTACACCTTC. Its translation is CAWLLNYGYTF.

The genes are TRBV5-1 and TRBJ2-3, with D unclear. The CDR3 is 11 residues long. CDR1 is SGHRS and CDR2 is YFSETQ in the germline V gene. The V and J ends lost 6 bases and 5 bases respectively, with 7 bases between them. In DNA form, the CDR3 reads TGCGCCAGCAATTCAAAAGATACGCAGTATTTT. Protein sequence: CASNSKDTQYF.

This clone was seen more than once but under ten times. The chain is built from TRBV13 and TRBJ1-1; unclear D gene. Germline V gene data show CDR1 as PRHDT and CDR2 as FYEKMQ (reference sequence). V was shortened by 2 bases and J by 0 bases, with 13 bases between the two germline ends. CDR3 length equals 16 residues. CDR3 sequence reads: CASSLLPEPMNTEAFF. In DNA, the CDR3 is TGTGCCAGCAGCTTACTCCCCGAGCCGATGAACACTGAAGCTTTCTTT.

V and J are TRBV10-3 and TRBJ2-3; 7 bases align to TRBD1. V lost 4 bases to trimming and J lost 0 bases; unmatched junction nucleotides: 10. From germline, CDR1 is ENHRY and CDR2 SYGVKD. There are 17 residues in the CDR3. CDR3 DNA: TGTGCCATCAGTGGACAGGGTTCCTCAACTAGCACAGATACGCAGTATTTT. Amino acids: CAISGQGSSTSTDTQYF.

The V call is TRBV2, the J call TRBJ1-6; TRBD1 might be the D (5 bases). Germline loops: CDR1 SNHLY, CDR2 FYNNEI. Trimming took 5 bases from V and 10 from J, leaving 15 bases between them. CDR3 size: 14 residues. For the CDR3, the DNA is TGTGCCAGCAGTCGGGACTCCGGAGTGTCACCCCTCCACTTT. It yields the protein CASSRDSGVSPLHF.

The J gene is TRBJ1-5, the V gene TRBV7-2; TRBD1 matches 8 bases. The CDR3 covers 12 residues. V dropped 3 bases and J dropped 11; count of bases not matched to a gene: 3. Germline V gene data show CDR1 as SGHTA and CDR2 as FQGNSA. The CDR3, as DNA: TGTGCCAGCAGCTTGGACAGGGAAACCCAGCATTTT. This encodes CASSLDRETQHF.

The V call is TRBV6-2 or TRBV6-3, the J call TRBJ1-2, with 10 bases lining up with TRBD1. CDR1 MNHEY and CDR2 SVGEGT come from the germline V gene. This CDR3 has 16 amino acids. Trimming took 6 bases from V and 4 from J; bases not matched to a gene: 11. CDR3 DNA sequence: TGTGCCAGCAGCTCCTGGGGACAGGGGCGATCCTATGGCTACACCTTC. Translating gives CASSSWGQGRSYGYTF.

J is TRBJ2-1 and V is TRBV7-9, with TRBD2 matching 7 bases. V dropped 3 bases and J dropped 5; count of bases not matched to a gene: 10. This CDR3 contains 16 residues. CDR1 is SEHNR and CDR2 is FQNEAQ in the germline V gene (reference sequence). CDR3 residues: CASSFRGLAANNEQFF. For the CDR3, the DNA is TGTGCCAGCAGCTTCCGTGGGCTAGCGGCCAACAATGAGCAGTTCTTC. Based on the CDR3 plus reference TRBV7-9 and TRBJ2-1, the full variable domain is DTGVSQNPRHKITKRGQNVTFRCDPISEHNRLYWYRQTLGQGPEFLTYFQNEAQLEKSRLLSDRFSAERPKGSFSTLEIQRTEQGDSAMYLCASSFRGLAANNEQFFGPGTRLTVL.

J is TRBJ1-6 and V is TRBV7-9; D unresolved. Germline V gene lookup returns CDR1 SEHNR and CDR2 FQNEAQ (reference sequence). The ends were cut back, 7 bases at V and 7 bases at J, with 14 bases in the middle. This CDR3 comprises 14 residues. Here the CDR3 DNA reads TGTGCCAGCACGTTTCCAGGTCGGAATTCACCCCTCCACTTT. Translated: CASTFPGRNSPLHF.

The CDR3, as DNA: TGTGCCAGCAGCCAAGGGCGGCACAGCACAGATACGCAGTATTTT. It is translated as CASSQGRHSTDTQYF. The gene calls are TRBV3-1 (or the pseudogene TRBV3-2) and TRBJ2-3; no reliable D call. In germline, CDR1 is LGHDT, CDR2 YNNKEL (reference sequence). V was shortened by 1 base and J by 0 bases, with 8 bases between the two germline ends. The CDR3 consists of 15 residues.

V and J are TRBV11-2 and TRBJ2-7, with D unresolved. CDR1 is SGHAT, CDR2 FQNNGV, per germline. Trimming shortened V by 4 bases and J by 3 bases, and 7 bases separated the two germline ends. This CDR3 is built from 12 residues. CDR3 residues: CASSSLSYEQYV. CDR3 nucleotides: TGTGCCAGCAGCTCCTTGAGCTACGAGCAGTACGTC.

J is TRBJ2-3 and V is TRBV13; weak D call: TRBD2 (5 bases). Trimming shortened V by 5 bases and J by 2 bases, and 14 bases separated the two germline ends. CDR3 length: 15 amino acids. Germline V gives CDR1 PRHDT, CDR2 FYEKMQ (reference sequence). CDR3 bases: TGTGCCAGCAGCGCGAGAGGGCTAGCCACAGATACGCAGTATTTT. Encoded protein: CASSARGLATDTQYF.

The chain couples TRBV24-1 to TRBJ2-5; TRBD1 aligns across 7 bases. The CDR3 sequence is 15 residues long. V lost 4 bases and J lost 4; bases outside the gene matches: 8. Germline CDR1 reads KGHDR; CDR2 reads SFDVKD. The CDR3 region has the DNA TGTGCCACCAGTGACCCCGACAGGGCACTAGAGACCCAGTACTTC. It codes for CATSDPDRALETQYF.

This chain links TRBV10-3 with TRBJ2-5, with 10 bases identical to TRBD2. This CDR3 has 17 residues. Germline V gene sequence: CDR1 ENHRY, CDR2 SYGVKD. V gave up 4 bases and J gave up 0 bases; unmatched junction bases: 8. The DNA of the CDR3 is TGTGCCATCAGTGGGGGGCGGACTAGCGGACACCAAGAGACCCAGTACTTC. This encodes CAISGGRTSGHQETQYF.

This chain uses TRBV4-1 with TRBJ1-1, with D perhaps TRBD1 (5 bases). V lost 6 bases, J lost 1 base, and 18 bases lay in between. CDR1 MGHRA and CDR2 YSYEKL come from the germline V gene. The CDR3 sequence is 16 residues long. The CDR3 DNA follows: TGCGCCAGCAGACGTGGGCAGGGCCAGGGGAACACTGAAGCTTTCTTT. Translation gives CASRRGQGQGNTEAFF.